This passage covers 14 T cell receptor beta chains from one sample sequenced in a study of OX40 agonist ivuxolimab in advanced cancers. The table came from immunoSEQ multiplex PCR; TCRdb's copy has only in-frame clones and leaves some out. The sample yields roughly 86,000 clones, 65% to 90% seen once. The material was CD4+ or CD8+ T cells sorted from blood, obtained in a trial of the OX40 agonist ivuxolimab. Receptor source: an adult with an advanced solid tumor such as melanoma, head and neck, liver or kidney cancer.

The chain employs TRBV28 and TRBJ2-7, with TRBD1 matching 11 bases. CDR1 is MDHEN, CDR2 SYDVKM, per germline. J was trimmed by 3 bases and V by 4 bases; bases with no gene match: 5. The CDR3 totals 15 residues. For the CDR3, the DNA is TGTGCCAGCAGTTCGACCGGGACAGGGGGCTACGAGCAGTACTTC. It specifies CASSSTGTGGYEQYF.

The CDR3 reads CASSCTVV. In nucleotides, the CDR3 is TGTGCCAGCAGCTGTACGGTAGTC. V is TRBV5-4 and J is TRBJ2-7; D uncertain. CDR1 is SGHNT and CDR2 is YYREEE in the germline V gene (reference sequence). The CDR3 runs to 8 residues.

The CDR3 loop reads CAWSIYTGGGGYTF. Written as DNA, the CDR3 is TGTGCCTGGAGTATATATACAGGGGGAGGCGGCTACACCTTC. The rearrangement joins TRBV30 to TRBJ1-2; TRBD1 matches at 8 bases. The germline CDR1 and CDR2 sequences are GTSNPN and SVGIG (reference sequence). Trimming at V came to 2 bases and at J to 8 bases, leaving 10 bases not matched to a gene. This CDR3 is built from 14 residues.

The CDR3 DNA is TGCGCCAGCAGCTTGGGCTTAGGCAGATTCTACGAGCAGTACTTC. It encodes CASSLGLGRFYEQYF. The chain combines TRBV5-1 with TRBJ2-7, with unresolved D. Germline V gene lookup returns CDR1 SGHRS and CDR2 YFSETQ. Trimming pared 0 bases from V and 3 bases from J, leaving 13 bases between. The CDR3 has 15 amino acids.

The chain's CDR3 is CATTPAPSQYF. In DNA form, the CDR3 reads TGTGCCACCACTCCGGCCCCGTCGCAGTATTTT. The chain joins TRBV14 to TRBJ2-3; D gene uncertain. The CDR3 is 11 residues long. Trimming took off 10 bases at V and 10 bases at J, with 15 bases between the two ends. Germline V gene data show CDR1 as SGHDN and CDR2 as FVKESK.

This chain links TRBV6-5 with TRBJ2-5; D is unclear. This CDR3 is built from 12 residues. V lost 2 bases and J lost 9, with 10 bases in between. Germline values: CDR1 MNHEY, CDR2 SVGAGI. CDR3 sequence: CASSYGLGSQYF. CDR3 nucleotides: TGTGCCAGCAGTTACGGCCTGGGTTCCCAGTACTTC.

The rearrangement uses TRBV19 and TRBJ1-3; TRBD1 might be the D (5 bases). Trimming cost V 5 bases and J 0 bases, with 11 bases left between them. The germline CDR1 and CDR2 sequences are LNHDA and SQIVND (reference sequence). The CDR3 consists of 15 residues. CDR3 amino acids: CASSGGLFSGNTIYF. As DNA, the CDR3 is TGTGCCAGTAGTGGGGGTCTTTTCTCTGGAAACACCATATATTTT.

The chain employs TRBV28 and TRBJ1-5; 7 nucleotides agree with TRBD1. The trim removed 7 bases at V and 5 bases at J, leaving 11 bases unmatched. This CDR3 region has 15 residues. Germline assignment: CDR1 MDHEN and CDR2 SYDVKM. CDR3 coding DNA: TGTGCCAGCAACCCCTCAGGGGGGGGCTATCAGCCCCAGCATTTT. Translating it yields CASNPSGGGYQPQHF.

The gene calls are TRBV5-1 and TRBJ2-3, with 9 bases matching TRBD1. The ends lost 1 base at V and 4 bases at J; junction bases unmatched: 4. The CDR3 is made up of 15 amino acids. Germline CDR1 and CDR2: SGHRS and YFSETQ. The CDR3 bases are TGCGCCAGCAGCTTGACAGGGGGCATCGCAGATACGCAGTATTTT. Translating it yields CASSLTGGIADTQYF.

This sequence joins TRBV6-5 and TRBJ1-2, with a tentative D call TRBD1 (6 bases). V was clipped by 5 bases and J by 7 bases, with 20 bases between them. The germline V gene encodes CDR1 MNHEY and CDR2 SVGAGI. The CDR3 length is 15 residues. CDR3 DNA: TGTGCCAGCAGTACCCCGGGCGGGGGCGAGCCTGGCTACACCTTC. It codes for CASSTPGGGEPGYTF.

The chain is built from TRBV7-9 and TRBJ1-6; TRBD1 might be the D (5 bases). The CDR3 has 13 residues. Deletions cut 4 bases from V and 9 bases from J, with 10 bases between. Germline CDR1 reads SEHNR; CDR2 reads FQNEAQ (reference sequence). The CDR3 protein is CASSSRAGSPLHF. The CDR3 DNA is TGTGCCAGCAGCTCCAGGGCTGGTTCACCCCTCCACTTT.

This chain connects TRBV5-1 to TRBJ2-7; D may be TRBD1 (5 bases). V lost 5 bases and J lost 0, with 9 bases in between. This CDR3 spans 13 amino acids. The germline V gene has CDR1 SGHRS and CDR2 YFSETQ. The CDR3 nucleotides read TGCGCCAGCAGATTAGACAGCTCCTACGAGCAGTACTTC. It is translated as CASRLDSSYEQYF.

The CDR3: CASSQSQLNTGELFF. The CDR3 DNA reads as TGCGCCAGCAGCCAATCACAATTGAACACCGGGGAGCTGTTTTTT. This chain uses TRBV4-3 with TRBJ2-2; D is unclear. CDR1 is LGHNA, CDR2 YSLEER, per germline. The CDR3 consists of 15 residues. V was pared by 2 bases and J by 1 base, with 8 bases between.

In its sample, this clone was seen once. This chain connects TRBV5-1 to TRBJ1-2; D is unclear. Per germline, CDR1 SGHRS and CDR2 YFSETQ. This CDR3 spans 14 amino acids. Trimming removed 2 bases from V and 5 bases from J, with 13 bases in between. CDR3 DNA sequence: TGCGCCAGCAGCTTATGGGGAGAGTCTTATGGCTACACCTTC. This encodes CASSLWGESYGYTF. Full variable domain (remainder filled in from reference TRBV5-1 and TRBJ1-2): KAGVTQTPRYLIKTRGQQVTLSCSPISGHRSVSWYQQTPGQGLQFLFEYFSETQRNKGNFPGRFSGRQFSNSRSEMNVSTLELGDSALYLCASSLWGESYGYTFGSGTRLTVV.